A single sample is the source of the 20 T cell receptor beta chains below, sequenced in a study of cytomegalovirus exposure and HLA in healthy donors (dated by TCRdb to 2015 to 2018). Library preparation employed the immunoSEQ multiplex PCR assay. The multiplex PCR relied on a mix of 60 forward primers for TCR Vbeta segments and 13 reverse primers for TCR Jbeta segments. The source is immuneACCESS, and TCRdb retained only in-frame sequences with V and J called. Part of the clones is not carried over; for the studies checked, unresolved V genes explain less than half of this, and the remainder is unexplained. The sample table contains about 140,000 clones; only one count was recorded for around 65% of them. The biggest ten clones account for approximately 1.8% of the sample. The sequenced sample was PBMCs. These receptors came from a male donor in good health and CMV-seronegative.

V usage is TRBV6-1 and J usage is TRBJ2-5; 7 bases map to TRBD1. The CDR3 is made up of 14 amino acids. V was pared by 3 bases and J by 5 bases, with 6 bases of the junction left unmatched. Germline CDR1 MNHNS, CDR2 SASEGT. Here the CDR3 DNA reads TGTGCCAGCAGTGATGTCGACAGGGCCGAGACCCAGTACTTC. Translated: CASSDVDRAETQYF.

V usage is TRBV2 and J usage is TRBJ1-1; TRBD1 agrees at 9 bases. The germline CDR1 and CDR2 sequences are SNHLY and FYNNEI. V was pared by 6 bases and J by 11 bases, with 13 bases of the junction left unmatched. The CDR3 runs to 14 residues. The CDR3 reads CASSLWGGQGWAFF. Here the CDR3 DNA reads TGTGCCAGCAGCCTCTGGGGGGGACAGGGTTGGGCTTTCTTT.

The chain couples TRBV27 to TRBJ1-2; perhaps TRBD1 as D (6 bases). V dropped 5 bases and J dropped 5 bases, with 9 bases sitting between them. Germline CDR1 is MNHEY and CDR2 is SMNVEV (reference sequence). CDR3 length: 12 residues. CDR3 amino acids: CASSETGYGYTF. Here the CDR3 DNA reads TGTGCCAGCAGTGAAACAGGGTATGGCTACACCTTC.

This chain connects TRBV7-8 to TRBJ1-4; D might be TRBD1 (6 bases). The CDR3 consists of 15 residues. Germline assignment: CDR1 SGHVS and CDR2 FQNEAQ. Trimming took off 3 bases at V and 2 bases at J, with 10 bases between the two ends. This chain's CDR3 is CASSFNRVTNEKLFF. In DNA form, the CDR3 reads TGTGCCAGCAGCTTTAACAGGGTGACTAATGAAAAACTGTTTTTT. The complete variable domain, with remaining parts taken from reference TRBV7-8 and TRBJ1-4, reads GAGVSQSPRYKVAKRGQDVALRCDPISGHVSLFWYQQALGQGPEFLTYFQNEAQLDKSGLPSDRFFAERPEGSVSTLKIQRTQQEDSAVYLCASSFNRVTNEKLFFGSGTQLSVL.

This chain links TRBV7-2 with TRBJ1-2, with no clear D. This CDR3 has 14 residues. V was clipped by 6 bases and J by 1 base, with 12 bases between them. Germline V gives CDR1 SGHTA, CDR2 FQGNSA. The CDR3 spells CASRLTGSNYGYTF. DNA of the CDR3: TGTGCCAGCAGGTTGACCGGGAGTAACTATGGCTACACCTTC.

The V gene is TRBV7-2, the J gene TRBJ1-5; a possible D gene is TRBD1 (5 bases). Germline V lookup: CDR1 SGHTA, CDR2 FQGNSA. The CDR3 has 15 residues. Trimming took 3 bases from V and 3 from J, leaving 12 bases between them. The CDR3 DNA reads TGTGCCAGCAGCTTCTCAGCAGGGATCAATCAGCCCCAGCATTTT. It codes for CASSFSAGINQPQHF. The full variable domain, its missing parts supplied by reference TRBV7-2 and TRBJ1-5, is GAGVSQSPSNKVTEKGKDVELRCDPISGHTALYWYRQSLGQGLEFLIYFQGNSAPDKSGLPSDRFSAERTGGSVSTLTIQRTQQEDSAVYLCASSFSAGINQPQHFGDGTRLSIL.

The chain has TRBV15 and TRBJ2-3, with D possibly being TRBD2 (5 bases). Germline V lookup: CDR1 LNHNV, CDR2 YYDKDF (reference sequence). This CDR3 contains 16 residues. V was clipped by 4 bases and J by 1 base, with 15 bases between them. The CDR3 DNA reads as TGTGCCACCAGCAATCCCCACCCCGGGGGCACAGATACGCAGTATTTT. Translation gives CATSNPHPGGTDTQYF.

This chain links TRBV5-8 with TRBJ2-5; maybe TRBD1 (6 bases). This CDR3 comprises 16 residues. V shed 4 bases and J shed 4 bases, with 20 bases lying between them. The germline CDR1 and CDR2 sequences are SGHTS and YDEGEE. The CDR3 nucleotides are TGTGCCAGCAGCGGGCTGGGGGCAGGGGCTGGAGAGACCCAGTACTTC. It yields the protein CASSGLGAGAGETQYF.

This chain connects TRBV5-6 to TRBJ2-1; 7 bases are shared with TRBD2. The CDR3 is 16 amino acids. After removal of 2 bases from V and 4 bases from J, the junction contained 9 bases not matched to a gene. The germline gives CDR1 SGHDT, CDR2 YYEEEE. The CDR3: CASSFLNGGIYNEQFF. DNA for the CDR3: TGTGCCAGCAGCTTTCTGAACGGGGGGATTTACAATGAGCAGTTCTTC.

This chain uses TRBV7-2 with TRBJ1-5, with 7 bases lining up with TRBD1. V dropped 4 bases and J dropped 5; count of bases not matched to a gene: 8. CDR3 size: 15 residues. Germline V lookup: CDR1 SGHTA, CDR2 FQGNSA. CDR3 protein: CASSSGTVPYQPQHF. CDR3 coding DNA: TGTGCCAGCAGCTCCGGGACAGTCCCCTATCAGCCCCAGCATTTT.

This rearrangement joins TRBV9 to TRBJ1-2, with 8 bases identical to TRBD1. This CDR3 is built from 17 residues. Germline V gives CDR1 SGDLS, CDR2 YYNGEE. The junction had 18 bases not matched to a gene; V was cut back by 4 bases and J by 7 bases. As DNA, the CDR3 is TGTGCCAGCAGCCCACAGTGGCGCAGGGGGCGAGATCGTGGCTACACCTTC. It translates to CASSPQWRRGRDRGYTF.

This chain links TRBV28 with TRBJ1-3; perhaps TRBD1 as D (5 bases). Germline V gives CDR1 MDHEN, CDR2 SYDVKM. Trimming stripped 7 bases from V and 0 bases from J, with 13 bases between. This CDR3 has 15 amino acids. The CDR3 DNA follows: TGTGCCAGCAACAGGCCCGGAAACTCTGGAAACACCATATATTTT. This gives the protein CASNRPGNSGNTIYF.

This clone was picked up many times. This same CDR3 is encoded by further DNA sequences in the sample. The chain employs TRBV5-1 and TRBJ2-5, with D possibly matching TRBD1 (6 bases). From germline, CDR1 is SGHRS and CDR2 YFSETQ. V lost 0 bases and J 4 bases, leaving 10 bases between the germline ends. This CDR3 is 14 amino acids long. The CDR3 is CASSLDRVGETQYF. In DNA form, the CDR3 reads TGCGCCAGCAGCTTGGACAGGGTGGGAGAGACCCAGTACTTC.

V usage is TRBV9 and J usage is TRBJ1-5; D might be TRBD1 (6 bases). V was pared by 3 bases and J by 3 bases, with 13 bases between. This CDR3 spans 15 amino acids. CDR1 SGDLS and CDR2 YYNGEE come from the germline V gene. The CDR3 loop reads CASSGGGGTNQPQHF. In DNA form, the CDR3 reads TGTGCCAGCAGCGGGGGAGGGGGTACCAATCAGCCCCAGCATTTT.

The rearrangement links TRBV10-1 to TRBJ2-3; D is possibly TRBD2 (6 bases). This CDR3 has 13 residues. V gave up 5 bases and J gave up 2 bases, with 8 bases separating them. CDR1 and CDR2 from the germline V gene are WNHNN and SYGVQD (reference sequence). CDR3 bases: TGCGCCAGCAGTCGGGACTTCACAGATACGCAGTATTTT. Protein product: CASSRDFTDTQYF.

V gene TRBV6-6 combines with J gene TRBJ1-5, with no clear D. Trimming left V 8 bases short and J 6 bases short, with 14 bases between. This CDR3 contains 13 residues. Germline CDR1 MNHNY, CDR2 SVGAGI (reference sequence). Here the CDR3 DNA reads TGTGCCAGCCATCAGTCAAGGAGTCAGCCCCAGCATTTT. This translates into CASHQSRSQPQHF.

This chain joins TRBV19 and TRBJ1-6; TRBD1 aligns across 11 bases. After removal of 11 bases from V and 9 bases from J, the junction contained 12 bases not matched to a gene. Germline V gene data show CDR1 as LNHDA and CDR2 as SQIVND (reference sequence). The CDR3 loop spans 15 amino acids. The CDR3 sequence is CASWTGGLGGSPLHF. The CDR3 nucleotides read TGTGCCTCTTGGACAGGGGGCTTGGGTGGTTCACCCCTCCACTTT.

As regards this clone: This same CDR3 is encoded by further DNA sequences in the sample. CDR3 DNA: TGTGCCTGGAGCCCCGGAGGAGGCTACACCTTC. As protein: CAWSPGGGYTF. The chain carries TRBV30 and TRBJ1-2; D is undetermined. Looked up from germline, CDR1 is GTSNPN and CDR2 is SVGIG (reference sequence). The CDR3 extends over 11 amino acids. V was clipped by 3 bases and J by 8 bases, with 10 bases between them.

A few counts support this clone. The chain joins TRBV2 to TRBJ2-7; TRBD1 matches 7 bases. After removal of 6 bases from V and 4 bases from J, the junction contained 6 bases not matched to a gene. Germline V gene sequence: CDR1 SNHLY, CDR2 FYNNEI. CDR3 length: 13 residues. CDR3 loop: CASSPDRIYEQYF. In DNA, the CDR3 is TGTGCCAGCAGCCCGGACAGGATTTACGAGCAGTACTTC.

A few counts support this clone. The chain joins TRBV6-5 to TRBJ1-2; D gene ambiguous. The CDR3 spans 12 residues. The V gene lost 6 bases and the J gene lost 8 bases, with 13 bases spanning the gap. Germline V gene sequence: CDR1 MNHEY, CDR2 SVGAGI. CDR3 sequence reads: CASSPSRVGYTF. As DNA, the CDR3 is TGTGCCAGCAGCCCCTCCCGCGTAGGCTACACCTTC.